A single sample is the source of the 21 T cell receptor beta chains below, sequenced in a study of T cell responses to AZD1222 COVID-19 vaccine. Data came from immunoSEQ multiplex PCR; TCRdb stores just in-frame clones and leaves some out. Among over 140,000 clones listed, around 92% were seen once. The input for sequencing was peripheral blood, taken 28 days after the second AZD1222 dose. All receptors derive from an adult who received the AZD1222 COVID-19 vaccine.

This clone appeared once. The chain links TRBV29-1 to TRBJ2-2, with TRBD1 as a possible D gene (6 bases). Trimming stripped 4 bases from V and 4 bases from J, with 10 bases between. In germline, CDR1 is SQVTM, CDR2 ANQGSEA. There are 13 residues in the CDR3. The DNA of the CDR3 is TGCAGCGTTGCCCGGGACACCACCGGGGAGCTGTTTTTT. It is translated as CSVARDTTGELFF.

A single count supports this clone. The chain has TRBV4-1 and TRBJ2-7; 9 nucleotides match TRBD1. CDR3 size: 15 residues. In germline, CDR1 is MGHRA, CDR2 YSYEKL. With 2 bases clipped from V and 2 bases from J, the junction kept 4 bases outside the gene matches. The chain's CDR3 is CASSQMGQGAYEQYF. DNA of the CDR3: TGCGCCAGCAGCCAAATGGGACAGGGCGCCTACGAGCAGTACTTC.

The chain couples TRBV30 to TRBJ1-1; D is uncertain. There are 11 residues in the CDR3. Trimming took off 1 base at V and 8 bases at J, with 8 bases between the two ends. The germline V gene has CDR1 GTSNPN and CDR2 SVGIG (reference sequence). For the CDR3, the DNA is TGTGCCTGGAGTGACGCCCCAGAAGCTTTCTTT. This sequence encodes CAWSDAPEAFF.

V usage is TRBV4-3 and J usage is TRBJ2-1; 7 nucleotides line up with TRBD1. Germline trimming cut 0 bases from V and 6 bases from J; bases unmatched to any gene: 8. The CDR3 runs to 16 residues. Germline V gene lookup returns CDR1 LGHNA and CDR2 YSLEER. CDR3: CASSQDRGYPFNEQFF. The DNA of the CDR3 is TGCGCCAGCAGCCAAGACAGGGGGTACCCTTTCAATGAGCAGTTCTTC.

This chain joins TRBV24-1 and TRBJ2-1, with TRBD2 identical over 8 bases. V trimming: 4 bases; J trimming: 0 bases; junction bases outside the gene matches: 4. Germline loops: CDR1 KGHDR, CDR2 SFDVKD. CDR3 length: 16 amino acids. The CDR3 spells CATSELSGSSYNEQFF. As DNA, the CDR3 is TGTGCCACCAGTGAGTTGAGCGGGAGCTCCTACAATGAGCAGTTCTTC.

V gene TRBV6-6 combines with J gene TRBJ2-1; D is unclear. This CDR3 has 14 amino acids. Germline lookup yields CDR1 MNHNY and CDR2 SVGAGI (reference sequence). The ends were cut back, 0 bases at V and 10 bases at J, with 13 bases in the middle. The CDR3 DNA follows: TGTGCCAGCAGTTACTCTTTTGCTAGGGAAGAGCAGTTCTTC. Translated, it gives CASSYSFAREEQFF.

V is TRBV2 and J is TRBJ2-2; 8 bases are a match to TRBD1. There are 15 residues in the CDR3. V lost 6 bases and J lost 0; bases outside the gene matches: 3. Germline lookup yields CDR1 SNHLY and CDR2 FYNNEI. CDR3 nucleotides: TGTGCCAGCAGGGCACAGGGGGCGAACACCGGGGAGCTGTTTTTT. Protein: CASRAQGANTGELFF. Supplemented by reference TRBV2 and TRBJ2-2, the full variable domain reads EPEVTQTPSHQVTQMGQEVILRCVPISNHLYFYWYRQILGQKVEFLVSFYNNEISEKSEIFDDQFSVERPDGSNFTLKIRSTKLEDSAMYFCASRAQGANTGELFFGEGSRLTVL.

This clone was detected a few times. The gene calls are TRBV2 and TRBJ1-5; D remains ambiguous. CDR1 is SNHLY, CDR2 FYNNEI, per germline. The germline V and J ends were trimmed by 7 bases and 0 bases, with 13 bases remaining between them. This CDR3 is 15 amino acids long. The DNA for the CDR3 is TGTGCCAGCACCCCGTCTGGGGTTAGCAATCAGCCCCAGCATTTT. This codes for CASTPSGVSNQPQHF.

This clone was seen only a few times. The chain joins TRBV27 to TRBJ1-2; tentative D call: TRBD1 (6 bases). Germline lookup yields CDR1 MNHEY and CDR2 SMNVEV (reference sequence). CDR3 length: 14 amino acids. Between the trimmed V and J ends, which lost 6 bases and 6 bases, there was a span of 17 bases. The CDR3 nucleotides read TGTGCCAGCAGATCACAGGGACTACCGAATGGCTACACCTTC. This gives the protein CASRSQGLPNGYTF.

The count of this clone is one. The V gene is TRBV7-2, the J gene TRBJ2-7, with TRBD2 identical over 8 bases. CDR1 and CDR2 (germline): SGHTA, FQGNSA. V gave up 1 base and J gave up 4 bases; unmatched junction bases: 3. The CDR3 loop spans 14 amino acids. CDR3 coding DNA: TGTGCCAGCAGCTTAGGCGGGAGGAAGTACGAGCAGTACTTC. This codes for CASSLGGRKYEQYF.

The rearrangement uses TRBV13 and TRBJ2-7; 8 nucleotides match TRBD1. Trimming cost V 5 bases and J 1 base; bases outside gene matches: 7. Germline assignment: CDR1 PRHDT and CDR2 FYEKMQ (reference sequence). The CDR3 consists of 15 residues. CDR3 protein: CASSPTGTGSYEQYF. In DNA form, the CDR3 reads TGTGCCAGCAGCCCAACCGGGACAGGTTCCTACGAGCAGTACTTC.

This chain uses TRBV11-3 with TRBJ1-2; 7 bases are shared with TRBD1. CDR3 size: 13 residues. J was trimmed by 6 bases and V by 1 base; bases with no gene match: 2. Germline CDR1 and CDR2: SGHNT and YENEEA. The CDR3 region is CASSLARGDGYTF. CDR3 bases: TGTGCCAGCAGCTTAGCCAGGGGGGATGGCTACACCTTC.

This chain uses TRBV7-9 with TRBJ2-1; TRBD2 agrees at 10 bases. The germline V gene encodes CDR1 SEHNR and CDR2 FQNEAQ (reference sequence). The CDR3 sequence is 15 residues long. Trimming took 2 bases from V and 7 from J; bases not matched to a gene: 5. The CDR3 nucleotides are TGTGCCAGCAGCTTAAGTCCTAGCGGGAGTAATGAGCAGTTCTTC. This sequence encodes CASSLSPSGSNEQFF.

CDR3 in amino acids: CASSQGPIPRGRDGYTF. The CDR3 DNA follows: TGTGCCAGCAGCCAAGGACCTATTCCCAGGGGGCGGGATGGCTACACCTTC. The chain combines TRBV3-1 (or the pseudogene TRBV3-2) with TRBJ1-2; 8 nucleotides match TRBD1. The CDR3 is made up of 17 amino acids. Germline lookup yields CDR1 LGHDT and CDR2 YNNKEL (reference sequence). V lost 1 base to trimming and J lost 6 bases; unmatched junction nucleotides: 13.

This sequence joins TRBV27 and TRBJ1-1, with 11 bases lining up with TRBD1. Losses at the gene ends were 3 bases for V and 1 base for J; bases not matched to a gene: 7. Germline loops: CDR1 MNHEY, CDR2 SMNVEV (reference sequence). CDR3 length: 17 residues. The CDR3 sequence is CASSFLGTGGGNTEAFF. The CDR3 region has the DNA TGTGCCAGCAGTTTTCTCGGGACAGGGGGTGGGAACACTGAAGCTTTCTTT.

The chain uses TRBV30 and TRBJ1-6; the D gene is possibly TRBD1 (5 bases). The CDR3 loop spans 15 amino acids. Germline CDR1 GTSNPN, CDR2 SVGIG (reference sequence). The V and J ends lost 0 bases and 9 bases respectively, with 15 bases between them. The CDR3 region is CAWSVRQGPGSPLHF. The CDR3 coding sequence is TGTGCCTGGAGTGTACGGCAGGGACCAGGTTCACCCCTCCACTTT. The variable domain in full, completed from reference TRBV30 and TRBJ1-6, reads SQTIHQWPATLVQPVGSPLSLECTVEGTSNPNLYWYRQAAGRGLQLLFYSVGIGQISSEVPQNLSASRPQDRQFILSSKKLLLSDSGFYLCAWSVRQGPGSPLHFGNGTRLTVT.

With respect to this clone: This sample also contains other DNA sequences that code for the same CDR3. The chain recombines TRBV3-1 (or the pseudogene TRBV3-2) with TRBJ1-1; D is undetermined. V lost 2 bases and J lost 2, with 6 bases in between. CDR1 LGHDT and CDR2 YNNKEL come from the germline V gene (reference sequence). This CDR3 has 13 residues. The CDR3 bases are TGTGCCAGCAGCCAATACAGAAACACTGAAGCTTTCTTT. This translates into CASSQYRNTEAFF.

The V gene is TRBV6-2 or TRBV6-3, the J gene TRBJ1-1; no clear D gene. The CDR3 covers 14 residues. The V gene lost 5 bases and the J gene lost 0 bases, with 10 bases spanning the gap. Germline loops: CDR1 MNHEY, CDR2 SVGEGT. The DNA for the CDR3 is TGTGCCAGCAGTCGCTCCTCGATGAACACTGAAGCTTTCTTT. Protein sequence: CASSRSSMNTEAFF.

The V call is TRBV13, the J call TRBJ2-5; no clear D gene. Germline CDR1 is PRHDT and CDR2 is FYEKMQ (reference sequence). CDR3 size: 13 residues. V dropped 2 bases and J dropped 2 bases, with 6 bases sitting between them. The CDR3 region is CASSLYQQETQYF. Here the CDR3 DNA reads TGTGCCAGCAGCTTATACCAGCAAGAGACCCAGTACTTC.

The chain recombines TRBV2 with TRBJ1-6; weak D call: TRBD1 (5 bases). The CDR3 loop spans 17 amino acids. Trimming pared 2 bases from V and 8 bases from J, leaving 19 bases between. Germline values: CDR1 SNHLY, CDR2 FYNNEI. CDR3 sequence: CASSEYGGGMMDSPLHF. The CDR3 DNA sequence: TGTGCCAGCAGTGAATACGGGGGGGGTATGATGGATTCACCCCTCCACTTT.

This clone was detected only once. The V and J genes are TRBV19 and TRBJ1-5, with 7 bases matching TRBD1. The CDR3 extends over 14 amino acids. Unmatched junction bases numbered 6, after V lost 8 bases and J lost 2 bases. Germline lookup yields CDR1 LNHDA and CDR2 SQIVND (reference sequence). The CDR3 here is CASEGDSRNQPQHF. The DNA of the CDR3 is TGTGCCAGTGAGGGGGACAGCCGCAATCAGCCCCAGCATTTT.